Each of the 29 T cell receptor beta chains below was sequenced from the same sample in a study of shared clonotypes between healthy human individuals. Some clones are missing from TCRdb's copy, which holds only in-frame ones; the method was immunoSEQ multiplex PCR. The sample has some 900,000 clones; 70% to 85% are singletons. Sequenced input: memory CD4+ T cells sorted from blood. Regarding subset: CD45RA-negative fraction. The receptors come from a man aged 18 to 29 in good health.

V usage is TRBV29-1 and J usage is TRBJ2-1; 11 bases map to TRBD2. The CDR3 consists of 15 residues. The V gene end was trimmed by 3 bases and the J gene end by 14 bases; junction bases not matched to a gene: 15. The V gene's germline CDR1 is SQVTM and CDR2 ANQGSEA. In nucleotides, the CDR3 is TGCAGCGTTGAGGAGGCGCCGACTAGCGGGGCTACTAAGTTCTTC. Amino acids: CSVEEAPTSGATKFF.

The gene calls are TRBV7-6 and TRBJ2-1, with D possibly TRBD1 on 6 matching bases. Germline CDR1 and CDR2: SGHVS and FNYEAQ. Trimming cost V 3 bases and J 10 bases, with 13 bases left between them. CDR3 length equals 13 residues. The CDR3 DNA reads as TGTGCCAGCAGCTTTCTGGGGGCCTCAGAGCAGTTCTTC. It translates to CASSFLGASEQFF.

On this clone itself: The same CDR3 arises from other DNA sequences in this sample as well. CDR3 in amino acids: CASSYSRNTEAFF. For the CDR3, the DNA is TGTGCCAGCAGTTATTCCAGGAACACTGAAGCTTTCTTT. This chain links TRBV6-5 with TRBJ1-1; D not resolved. Germline CDR1 and CDR2: MNHEY and SVGAGI. V dropped 3 bases and J dropped 1 base, with 6 bases sitting between them. The CDR3 is made up of 13 amino acids.

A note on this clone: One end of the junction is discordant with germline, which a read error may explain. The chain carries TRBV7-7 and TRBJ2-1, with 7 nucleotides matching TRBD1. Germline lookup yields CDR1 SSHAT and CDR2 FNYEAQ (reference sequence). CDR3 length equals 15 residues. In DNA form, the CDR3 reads TGTGCTAGCAGCCCCGCCGGGACAGCTTACAATGAGCAGTTCTTC. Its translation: CASSPAGTAYNEQFF.

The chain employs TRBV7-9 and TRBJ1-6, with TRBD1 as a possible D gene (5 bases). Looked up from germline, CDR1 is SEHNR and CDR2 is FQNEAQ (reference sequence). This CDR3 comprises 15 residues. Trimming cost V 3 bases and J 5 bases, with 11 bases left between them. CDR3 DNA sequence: TGTGCCAGCAGCTTGGAGGGGCTCGATAATTCACCCCTCCACTTT. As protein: CASSLEGLDNSPLHF.

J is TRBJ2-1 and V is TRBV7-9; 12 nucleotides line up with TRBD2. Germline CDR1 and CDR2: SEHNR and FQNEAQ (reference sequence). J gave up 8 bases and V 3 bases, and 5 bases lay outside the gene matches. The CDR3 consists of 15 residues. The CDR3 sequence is CASSFGTSGLDEQFF. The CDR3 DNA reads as TGTGCCAGCAGCTTCGGGACTAGCGGGCTTGATGAGCAGTTCTTC. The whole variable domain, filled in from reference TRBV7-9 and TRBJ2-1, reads DTGVSQNPRHKITKRGQNVTFRCDPISEHNRLYWYRQTLGQGPEFLTYFQNEAQLEKSRLLSDRFSAERPKGSFSTLEIQRTEQGDSAMYLCASSFGTSGLDEQFFGPGTRLTVL.

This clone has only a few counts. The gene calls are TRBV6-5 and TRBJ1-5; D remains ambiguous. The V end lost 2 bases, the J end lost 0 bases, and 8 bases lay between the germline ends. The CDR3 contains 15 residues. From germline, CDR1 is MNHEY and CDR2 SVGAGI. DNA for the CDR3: TGTGCCAGCAGTTACGATCGGTATAGCAATCAGCCCCAGCATTTT. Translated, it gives CASSYDRYSNQPQHF.

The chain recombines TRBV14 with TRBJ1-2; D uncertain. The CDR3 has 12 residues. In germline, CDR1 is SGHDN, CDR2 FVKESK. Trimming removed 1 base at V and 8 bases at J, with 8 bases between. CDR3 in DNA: TGTGCCAGCAGCCAAGCCGCGTGGGGCTACACCTTC. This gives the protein CASSQAAWGYTF.

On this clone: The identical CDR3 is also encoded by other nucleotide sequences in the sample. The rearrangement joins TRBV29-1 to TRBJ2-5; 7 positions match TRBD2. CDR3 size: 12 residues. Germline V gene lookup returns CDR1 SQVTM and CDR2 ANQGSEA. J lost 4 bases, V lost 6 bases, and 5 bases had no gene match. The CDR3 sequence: CSVAGVGETQYF. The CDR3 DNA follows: TGCAGCGTGGCGGGAGTCGGAGAGACCCAGTACTTC.

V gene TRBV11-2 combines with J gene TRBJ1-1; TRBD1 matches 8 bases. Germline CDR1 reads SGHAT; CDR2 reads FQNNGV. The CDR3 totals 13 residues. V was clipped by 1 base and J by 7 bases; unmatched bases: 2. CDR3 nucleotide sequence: TGTGCCAGCAGCTTAGCCAGGGGGCTTGAAGCTTTCTTT. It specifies CASSLARGLEAFF.

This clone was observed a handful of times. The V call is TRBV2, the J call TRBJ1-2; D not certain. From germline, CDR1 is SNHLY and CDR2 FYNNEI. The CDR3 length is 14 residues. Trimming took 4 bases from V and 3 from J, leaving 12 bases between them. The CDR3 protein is CASSGQRADYGYTF. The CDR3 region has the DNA TGTGCCAGCAGTGGTCAGAGGGCCGACTATGGCTACACCTTC.

Written as DNA, the CDR3 is TGTGCCTGGAGTGTAAGAGGTAGTAGGGGAAATAGCAATCAGCCCCAGCATTTT. It codes for CAWSVRGSRGNSNQPQHF. J is TRBJ1-5 and V is TRBV30; a possible D gene is TRBD1 (5 bases). Trimming stripped 0 bases from V and 0 bases from J, with 18 bases between. The germline CDR1 and CDR2 sequences are GTSNPN and SVGIG (reference sequence). This CDR3 comprises 18 residues.

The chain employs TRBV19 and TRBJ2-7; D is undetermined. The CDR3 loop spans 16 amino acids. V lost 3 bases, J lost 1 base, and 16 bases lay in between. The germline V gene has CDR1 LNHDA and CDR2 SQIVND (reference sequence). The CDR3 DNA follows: TGTGCCAGTAGTATCCTAAAGGAGTTTAGGTCCTACGAGCAGTACTTC. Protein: CASSILKEFRSYEQYF.

CDR3 sequence (DNA): TGTGCCAGCAGTCCGACAGTCCACAACACTGAAGCTTTCTTT. Translation: CASSPTVHNTEAFF. This rearrangement joins TRBV2 to TRBJ1-1, with a possible D match to TRBD1 (5 bases). Trimming removed 5 bases from V and 2 bases from J, with 12 bases in between. Germline loops: CDR1 SNHLY, CDR2 FYNNEI. The CDR3 totals 14 residues.

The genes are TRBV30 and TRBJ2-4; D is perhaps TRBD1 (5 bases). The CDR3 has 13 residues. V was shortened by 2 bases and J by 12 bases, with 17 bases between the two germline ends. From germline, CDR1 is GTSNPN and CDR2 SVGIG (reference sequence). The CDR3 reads CAWSPRPQGTQYF. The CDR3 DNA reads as TGTGCCTGGAGTCCGAGGCCCCAGGGTACTCAGTACTTC.

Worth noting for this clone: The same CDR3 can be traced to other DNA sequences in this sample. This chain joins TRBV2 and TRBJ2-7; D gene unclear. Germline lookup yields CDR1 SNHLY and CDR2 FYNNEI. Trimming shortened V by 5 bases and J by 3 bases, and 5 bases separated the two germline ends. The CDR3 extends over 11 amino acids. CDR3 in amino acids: CASSPNYEQYF. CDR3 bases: TGTGCCAGCAGTCCCAACTACGAGCAGTACTTC.

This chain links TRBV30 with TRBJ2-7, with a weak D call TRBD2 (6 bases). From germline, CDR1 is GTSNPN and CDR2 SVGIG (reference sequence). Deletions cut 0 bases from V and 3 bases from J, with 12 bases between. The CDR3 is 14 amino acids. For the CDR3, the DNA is TGTGCCTGGAGTGTGGAGGGGAGCGGCTACGAGCAGTACTTC. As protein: CAWSVEGSGYEQYF.

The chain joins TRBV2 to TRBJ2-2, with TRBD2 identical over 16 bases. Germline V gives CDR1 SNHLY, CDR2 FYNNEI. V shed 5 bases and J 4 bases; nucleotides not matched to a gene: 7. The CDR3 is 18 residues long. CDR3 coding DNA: TGTGCCAGCAGTTTGGGACTAGCGGGAGGGCTATCCACCGGGGAGCTGTTTTTT. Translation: CASSLGLAGGLSTGELFF.

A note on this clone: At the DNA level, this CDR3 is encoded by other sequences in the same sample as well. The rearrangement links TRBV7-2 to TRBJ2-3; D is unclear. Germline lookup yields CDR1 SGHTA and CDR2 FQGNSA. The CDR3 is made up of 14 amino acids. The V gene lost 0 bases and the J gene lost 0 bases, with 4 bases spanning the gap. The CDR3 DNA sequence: TGTGCCAGCAGCTTAGCGCAAAGCACAGATACGCAGTATTTT. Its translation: CASSLAQSTDTQYF.

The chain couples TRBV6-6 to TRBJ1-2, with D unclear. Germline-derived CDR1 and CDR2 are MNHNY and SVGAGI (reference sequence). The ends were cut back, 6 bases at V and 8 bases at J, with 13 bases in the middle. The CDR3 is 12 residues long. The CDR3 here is CASRPGDLGYTF. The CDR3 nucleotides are TGTGCCAGCAGACCGGGAGATCTCGGCTACACCTTC.

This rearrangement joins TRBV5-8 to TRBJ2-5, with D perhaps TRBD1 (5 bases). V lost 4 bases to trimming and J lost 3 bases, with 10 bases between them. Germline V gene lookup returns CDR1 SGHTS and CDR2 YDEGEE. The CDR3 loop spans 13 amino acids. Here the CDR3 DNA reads TGTGCCAGCAGCACCGACAGAAAAGAGACCCAGTACTTC. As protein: CASSTDRKETQYF.

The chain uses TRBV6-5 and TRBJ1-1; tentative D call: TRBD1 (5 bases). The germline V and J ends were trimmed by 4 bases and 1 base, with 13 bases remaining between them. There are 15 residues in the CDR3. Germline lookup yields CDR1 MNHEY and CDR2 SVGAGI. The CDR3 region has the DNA TGTGCCAGCAGTTTAACGGGACCCGCGAACACTGAAGCTTTCTTT. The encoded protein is CASSLTGPANTEAFF.

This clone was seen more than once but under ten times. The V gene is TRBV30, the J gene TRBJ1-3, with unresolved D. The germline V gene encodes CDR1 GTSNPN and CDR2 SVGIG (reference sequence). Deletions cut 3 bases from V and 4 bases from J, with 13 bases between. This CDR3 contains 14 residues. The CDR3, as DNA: TGTGCCTGGAGCGGTGGCGTGGTAGGAAACACCATATATTTT. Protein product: CAWSGGVVGNTIYF.

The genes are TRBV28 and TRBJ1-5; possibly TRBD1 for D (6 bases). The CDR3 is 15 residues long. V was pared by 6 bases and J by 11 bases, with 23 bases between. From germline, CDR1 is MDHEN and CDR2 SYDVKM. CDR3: CASSSLGAAIEAQHF. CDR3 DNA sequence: TGTGCCAGCAGCTCCCTGGGGGCAGCAATAGAAGCCCAGCATTTT.

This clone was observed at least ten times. The CDR3 here is CASSFCAPQKYF. The CDR3 bases are TGTGCCAGCAGCTTCTGCGCTCCCCAGAAGTACTTC. The rearrangement uses TRBV5-6 and TRBJ2-7; no clear D gene. V was pared by 2 bases and J by 11 bases, with 14 bases between. This CDR3 region has 12 residues. Germline assignment: CDR1 SGHDT and CDR2 YYEEEE.

The CDR3 region is CASSTGLAGGPSYEQYF. The CDR3 DNA is TGCGCCAGCAGCACAGGACTAGCGGGAGGGCCGTCCTACGAGCAGTACTTC. This chain links TRBV5-1 with TRBJ2-7; 15 bases agree with TRBD2. The CDR3 consists of 17 residues. Germline-derived CDR1 and CDR2 are SGHRS and YFSETQ. The J segment lost 1 base and the V segment lost 4 bases, leaving 6 bases of the junction unmatched.

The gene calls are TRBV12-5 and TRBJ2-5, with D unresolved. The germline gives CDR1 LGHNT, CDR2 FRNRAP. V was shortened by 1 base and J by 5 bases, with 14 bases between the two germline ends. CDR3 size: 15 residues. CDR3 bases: TGTGCTAGTGGTTTGGATCTCCGCGAAGGGGAGACCCAGTACTTC. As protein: CASGLDLREGETQYF.

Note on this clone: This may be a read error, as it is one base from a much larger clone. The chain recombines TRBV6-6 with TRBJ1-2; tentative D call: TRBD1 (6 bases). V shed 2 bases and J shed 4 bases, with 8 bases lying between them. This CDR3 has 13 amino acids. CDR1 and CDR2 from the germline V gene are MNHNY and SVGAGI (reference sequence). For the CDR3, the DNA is TGTGCCAGCAGTTACGGACAGTTCTATGGCTACACCTTC. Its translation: CASSYGQFYGYTF.

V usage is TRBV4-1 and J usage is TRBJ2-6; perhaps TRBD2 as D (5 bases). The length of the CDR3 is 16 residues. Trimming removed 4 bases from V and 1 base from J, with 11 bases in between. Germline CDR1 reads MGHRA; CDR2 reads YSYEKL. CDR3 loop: CASSPSTGSGANVLTF. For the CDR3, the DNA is TGCGCCAGCAGCCCTAGCACGGGGTCTGGGGCCAACGTCCTGACTTTC.